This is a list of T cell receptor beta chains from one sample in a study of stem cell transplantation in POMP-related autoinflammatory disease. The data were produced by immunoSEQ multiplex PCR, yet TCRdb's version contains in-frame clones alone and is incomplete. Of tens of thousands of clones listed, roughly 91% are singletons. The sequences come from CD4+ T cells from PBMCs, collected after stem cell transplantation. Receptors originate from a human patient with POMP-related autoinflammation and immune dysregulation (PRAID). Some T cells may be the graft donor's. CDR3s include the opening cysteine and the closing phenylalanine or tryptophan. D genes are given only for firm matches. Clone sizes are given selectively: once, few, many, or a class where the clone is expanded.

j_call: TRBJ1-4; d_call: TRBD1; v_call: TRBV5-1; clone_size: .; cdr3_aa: CASSFGQGPGANEKLFF; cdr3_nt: TGCGCCAGCAGCTTCGGACAGGGGCCAGGGGCTAATGAAAAACTGTTTTTT
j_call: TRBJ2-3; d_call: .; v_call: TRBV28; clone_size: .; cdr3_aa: CASSLFRGASTDTQYF; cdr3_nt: TGTGCCAGCAGTTTATTTCGCGGGGCTAGCACAGATACGCAGTATTTT
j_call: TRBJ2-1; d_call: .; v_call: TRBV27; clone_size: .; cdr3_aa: CASSGSRYNEQFF; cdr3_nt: TGTGCCAGCAGTGGGTCGAGGTACAATGAGCAGTTCTTC
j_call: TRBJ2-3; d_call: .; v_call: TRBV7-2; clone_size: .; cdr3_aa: CASSLTSPPDTQYF; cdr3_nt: TGTGCCAGCAGCCTCACTAGTCCCCCCGATACGCAGTATTTT
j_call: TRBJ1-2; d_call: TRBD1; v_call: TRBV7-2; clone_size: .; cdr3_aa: CASSYRTGGGYTF; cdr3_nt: TGTGCCAGCAGCTACCGGACAGGGGGTGGCTACACCTTC
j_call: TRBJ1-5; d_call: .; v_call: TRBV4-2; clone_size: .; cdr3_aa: CASSQQGNQPQHF; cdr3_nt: TGTGCCAGCAGCCAACAGGGCAATCAGCCCCAGCATTTT
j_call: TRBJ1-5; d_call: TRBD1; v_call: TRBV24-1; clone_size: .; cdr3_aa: CATSDFDRVSNQPQHF; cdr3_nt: TGTGCCACCAGTGATTTCGACAGGGTAAGCAATCAGCCCCAGCATTTT
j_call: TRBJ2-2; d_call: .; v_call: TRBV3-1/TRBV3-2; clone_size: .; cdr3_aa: CASSQQGPGELFF; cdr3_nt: TGTGCCAGCAGCCAGCAGGGACCCGGGGAGCTGTTTTTT
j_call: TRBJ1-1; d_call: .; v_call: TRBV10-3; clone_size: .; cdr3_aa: CAISTSGLEAFF; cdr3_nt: TGTGCCATCAGTACCTCAGGGTTAGAAGCTTTCTTT
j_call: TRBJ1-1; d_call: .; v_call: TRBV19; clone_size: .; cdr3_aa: CASSRGHPNTEAFF; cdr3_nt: TGTGCCAGTAGTAGGGGACACCCGAACACTGAAGCTTTCTTT
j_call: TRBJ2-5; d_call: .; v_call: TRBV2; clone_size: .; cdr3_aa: CASSVTVETQYF; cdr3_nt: TGTGCCAGCAGTGTAACAGTAGAGACCCAGTACTTC
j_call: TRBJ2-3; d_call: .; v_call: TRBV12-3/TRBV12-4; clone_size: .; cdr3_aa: CASRYVTDTQYF; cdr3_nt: TGTGCCAGCCGCTACGTGACAGATACGCAGTATTTT
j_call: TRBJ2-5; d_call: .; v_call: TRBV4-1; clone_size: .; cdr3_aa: CASSQVPGETQYF; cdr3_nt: TGCGCCAGCAGCCAAGTGCCGGGAGAGACCCAGTACTTC
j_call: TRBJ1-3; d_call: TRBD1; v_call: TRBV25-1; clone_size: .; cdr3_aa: CASSESGQLGNTIYF; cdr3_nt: TGTGCCAGCAGTGAATCGGGACAGCTGGGAAACACCATATATTTT
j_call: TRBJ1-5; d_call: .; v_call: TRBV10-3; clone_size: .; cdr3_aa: CATGQTNQPQHF; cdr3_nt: TGTGCCACCGGACAGACTAATCAGCCCCAGCATTTT
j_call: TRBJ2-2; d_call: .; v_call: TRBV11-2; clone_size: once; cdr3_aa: CASSYFIGGELFF; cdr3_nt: TGTGCCAGCAGCTATTTTATTGGAGGGGAGCTGTTTTTT
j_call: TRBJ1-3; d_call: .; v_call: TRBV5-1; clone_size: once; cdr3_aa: CASSLGGRRLGFSGNTIYF; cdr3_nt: TGCGCCAGCAGCTTGGGGGGGCGCAGGTTGGGATTCTCCGGAAACACCATATATTTT
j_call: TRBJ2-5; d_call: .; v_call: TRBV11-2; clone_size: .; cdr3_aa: CASLETQYF; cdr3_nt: TGTGCCAGCTTAGAGACCCAGTACTTC
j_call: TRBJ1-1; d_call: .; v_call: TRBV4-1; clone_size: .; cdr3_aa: CASSLLGGGRGAFF; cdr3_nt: TGCGCCAGCAGCCTCCTAGGCGGGGGGCGGGGAGCTTTCTTT
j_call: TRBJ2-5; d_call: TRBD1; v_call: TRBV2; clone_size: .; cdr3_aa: CASSDRGTGQETQYF; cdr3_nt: TGTGCCAGCAGTGACCGGGGGACAGGTCAAGAGACCCAGTACTTC
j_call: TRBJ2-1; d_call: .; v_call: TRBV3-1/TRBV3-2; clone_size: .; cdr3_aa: CASTGGNEQFF; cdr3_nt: TGTGCCAGCACGGGCGGGAATGAGCAGTTCTTC
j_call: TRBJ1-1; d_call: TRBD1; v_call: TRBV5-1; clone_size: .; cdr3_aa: CASSSLAGTVNTEAFF; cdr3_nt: TGCGCCAGCAGCTCTCTAGCCGGGACAGTGAACACTGAAGCTTTCTTT
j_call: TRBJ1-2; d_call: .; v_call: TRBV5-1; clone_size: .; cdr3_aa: CASSLEPPEAYGYTF; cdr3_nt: TGCGCCAGCAGCTTAGAACCGCCTGAGGCCTATGGCTACACCTTC
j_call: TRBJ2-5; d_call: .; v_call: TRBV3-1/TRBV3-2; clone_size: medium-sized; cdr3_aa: CASSLGRQETQYF; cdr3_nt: TGTGCCAGCAGCTTGGGACGTCAAGAGACCCAGTACTTC
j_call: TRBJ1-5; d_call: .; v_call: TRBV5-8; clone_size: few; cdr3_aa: CASSLREPQHF; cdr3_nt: TGTGCCAGCAGCTTGAGGGAGCCCCAGCATTTT
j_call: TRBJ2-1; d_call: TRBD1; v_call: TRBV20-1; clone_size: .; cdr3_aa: CSASTLLTGESSYNEQFF; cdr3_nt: TGCAGTGCTAGTACCCTACTTACAGGGGAAAGCTCCTACAATGAGCAGTTCTTC
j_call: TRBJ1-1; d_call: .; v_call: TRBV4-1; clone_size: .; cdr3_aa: CASSQGMNTEAFF; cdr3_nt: TGCGCCAGCAGCCAAGGGATGAACACTGAAGCTTTCTTT
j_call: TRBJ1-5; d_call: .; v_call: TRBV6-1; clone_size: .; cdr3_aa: CASSEGRRIQPQHF; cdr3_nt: TGTGCCAGCAGTGAGGGACGGCGGATCCAGCCCCAGCATTTT
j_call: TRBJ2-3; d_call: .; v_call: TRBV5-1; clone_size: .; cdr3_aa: CASGLPRGDTQYF; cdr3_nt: TGCGCCAGCGGACTACCCCGAGGAGATACGCAGTATTTT
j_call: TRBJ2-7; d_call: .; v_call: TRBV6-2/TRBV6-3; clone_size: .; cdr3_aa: CASSYRGRRTRGTLF; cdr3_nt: TGTGCCAGCAGTTACCGGGGGCGTCGGACCCGAGGTACTCTCTTC
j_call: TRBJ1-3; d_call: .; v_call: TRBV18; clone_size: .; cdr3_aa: CASSPGRDISGNTIYF; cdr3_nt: TGTGCCAGCTCACCAGGGAGGGACATCTCTGGAAACACCATATATTTT
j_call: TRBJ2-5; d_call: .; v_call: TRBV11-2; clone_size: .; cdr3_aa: CASTVGWAETQYF; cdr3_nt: TGTGCCAGCACCGTCGGGTGGGCAGAGACCCAGTACTTC
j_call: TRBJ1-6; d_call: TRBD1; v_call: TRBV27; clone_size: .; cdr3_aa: CASSWTGLSPLHF; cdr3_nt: TGTGCCAGCAGTTGGACAGGGCTATCACCCCTCCACTTT
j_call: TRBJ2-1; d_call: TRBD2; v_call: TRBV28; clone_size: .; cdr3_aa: CASSSDSGSSYNEQFF; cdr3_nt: TGTGCCAGCAGTTCGGATAGCGGGAGCTCCTACAATGAGCAGTTCTTC
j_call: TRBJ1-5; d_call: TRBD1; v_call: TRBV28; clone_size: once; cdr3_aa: CASSLPAGQGINQPQHF; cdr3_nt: TGTGCCAGCAGTTTGCCGGCGGGACAGGGCATTAATCAGCCCCAGCATTTT
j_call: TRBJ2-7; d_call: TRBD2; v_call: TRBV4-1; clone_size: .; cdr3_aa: CASRRLAGVSGEQYF; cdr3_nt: TGCGCCAGCCGTAGACTAGCGGGAGTGTCGGGCGAGCAGTACTTC
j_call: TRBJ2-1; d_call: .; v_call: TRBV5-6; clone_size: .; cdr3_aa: CASSLFSLGEQFF; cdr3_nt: TGTGCCAGCAGCCTCTTTTCTCTCGGCGAGCAGTTCTTC
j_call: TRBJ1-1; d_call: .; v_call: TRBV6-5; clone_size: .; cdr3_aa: CASSRLVDTEAFF; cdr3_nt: TGTGCCAGCTCACGGTTGGTAGACACTGAAGCTTTCTTT
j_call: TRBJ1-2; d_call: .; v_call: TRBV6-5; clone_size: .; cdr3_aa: CASTPDRNYGYTF; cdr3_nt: TGTGCCAGCACCCCGGACAGAAACTATGGCTACACCTTC
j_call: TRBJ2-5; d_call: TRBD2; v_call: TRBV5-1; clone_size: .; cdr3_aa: CASSSGLAETQYF; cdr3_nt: TGCGCCAGCAGCTCAGGACTAGCGGAGACCCAGTACTTC
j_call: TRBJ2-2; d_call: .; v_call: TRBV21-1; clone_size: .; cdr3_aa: CASSKPRTGSNTGELFF; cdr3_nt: TGTGCCAGCAGCAAACCGAGGACAGGGTCGAACACCGGGGAGCTGTTTTTT